This TCR beta chain comes out of a study of T cell responses to AZD1222 COVID-19 vaccine (TCRdb year 2021). Notes on the research overall: AZD1222 recipients with second doses at about 4 weeks or about 12 weeks were pooled, because spike-specific TCR depth and breadth did not differ between schedules. A total of 230 to 250 trial participants underwent TCR sequencing, of whom some 210 received two doses of AZD1222 and about 26 received two doses of the MenACWY control vaccine. Enrollment into the trials was organized by age into subgroups of 18-55, 56-69 and 70-plus years, and those subgroups contained about 160, 30 and 59 TCR-sequenced participants, respectively.

Read against the paper, the sample's time point label means: baseline before first vaccination. Vaccinee samples were obtained from the UK trials COV001 and COV002, which included a single-blind randomized controlled phase 2/3 trial of AZD1222 (ChAdOx1 nCoV-19) in healthy adults. For TCRbeta chain sequencing, PBMC samples were collected from trial participants at day 0 and at day 28 after the second dose. Overall study results and their limits: Spike-specific TCR breadth and depth rose significantly after two AZD1222 doses compared with day 0 and with MenACWY recipients. Reportedly, close to half of the unique spike-specific TCRs recognized epitopes lying outside the regions that are mutated in the B.1.351 and B.1.1.7 variants. Participants were mostly white British and included more females than males, and it was suggested by the authors that clonal diversity may have been underestimated. Conclusions about previously exposed vaccinees are limited, since just five or six AZD1222 recipients were seropositive for SARS-CoV-2 at baseline. CD4 TCRs associated with the vaccine covered the entire spike protein, and the dominant responses were in regions 160-218 and 743-854. The 56-69-year group was small, and its depth increase did not reach significance, likely because of low power. Because no samples from the day 14 peak response were available, repertoires could be characterized only after the peak T cell response.

As to this clone: The antigen this receptor binds is unknown. No much larger clonotype is one base removed from it; base qualities were not supplied.

The CDR3 has 15 amino acids, counting the end cysteine and phenylalanine. The DNA shown is the 45-base CDR3, in frame from base 1. CDR1 MNHNS and CDR2 SASEGT are derived from the germline V gene. Relative to germline, V is 3 bases shorter and J is 5 bases shorter, with 16 bases between their ends. The CDR3 regions of human TCRbeta chains were analyzed by immunosequencing. From the authors' description of their analysis: Repertoire TCRs were matched against a reference library of SARS-CoV-2-specific TCRs generated with the MIRA antigen-specificity platform. Breadth was defined as the fraction of unique TCRs that were SARS-CoV-2-associated. Depth was defined as the fraction of total T cells that were SARS-CoV-2-associated. Using the MIRA data, each spike-specific TCR was mapped to the spike region that the TCR reacts to and placed in a CD4 or CD8 class. Log10-transformed breadth and depth values were compared by one-way ANOVA with Sidak's multiple comparisons tests. The immuneACCESS repertoire file appears here via TCRdb, limited to in-frame rearrangements. These files lack a portion of the clones; in checked studies, under half of the deficit traces to unresolved V genes, and the cause of the others is not known. The DNA gave D and trimming, while V, J and clone size come from that table. This sample is represented by some 100,000 clones; around 93% of them were singletons. The top ten hold approximately 7.6% of the sample.

The sequence came from an adult in good health. Rearrangement joined TRBV6-1 to TRBJ2-5; the best D guess is TRBD2, with 6 bases matching. Sequencing used peripheral blood, obtained on day 0 of AZD1222 vaccination. CDR3 reads: CASSDAVGAGETQYF. The bases read TGTGCCAGCAGTGATGCGGTAGGGGCGGGGGAGACCCAGTACTTC.